What follows are 31 T cell receptor beta chains derived from one specimen sequenced in a study of human T cells and chemical hapten exposure. TCRdb re-derived calls from the RACE reads in MiXCR, one entry per CDR3 protein. The sample has 65,000 to 95,000 distinct CDR3 sequences; less than 8% are singletons. Sample time point: patch test 2, 6 weeks after DPC sensitization. Regarding treatment: therapeutic diphenylcyclopropenone sensitization with weekly scalp DPC. Material: whole blood, obtained in connection with sensitization to the hapten diphenylcyclopropenone (DPC). The source is a woman in her thirties with alopecia areata. Some clones in this sample may be carry-over from other donors' samples.

This clonotype was recorded many times. The chain is built from TRBV5-5 and TRBJ1-4; no reliable D call. This CDR3 has 15 residues. The germline V and J ends were trimmed by 4 bases and 4 bases, with 14 bases remaining between them. Germline CDR1 SGHKS, CDR2 YYEKEE (reference sequence). CDR3 amino acids: CASSQRNGLNEKLFF. CDR3 in DNA: TGTGCCAGCAGCCAGCGTAACGGCCTTAATGAAAAACTGTTTTTT.

This clonotype was seen a few times. DNA for the CDR3: TGTGCCAGCAGGCCGCGTTGGGGGAATGTGGACACCATATATTTT. Its translation is CASRPRWGNVDTIYF. The V call is TRBV6-2 or TRBV6-3, the J call TRBJ1-3, with D possibly being TRBD1 (5 bases). V was trimmed by 6 bases and J by 8 bases, leaving 20 bases between them. Germline V gives CDR1 MNHEY, CDR2 SVGEGT. CDR3 length equals 15 residues.

This clonotype showed up many times. The chain carries TRBV29-1 and TRBJ1-4, with D unresolved. CDR1 is SQVTM and CDR2 is ANQGSEA in the germline V gene. The CDR3 length is 11 residues. Trimming took off 3 bases at V and 5 bases at J, with 4 bases between the two ends. CDR3 nucleotides: TGCAGCGTTGAGGTCAATGAAAAACTGTTTTTT. This gives the protein CSVEVNEKLFF.

This clonotype occurred many times. The chain has TRBV2 and TRBJ2-6; D may be TRBD1 or TRBD2 (6 bases each). This CDR3 has 17 amino acids. V was clipped by 4 bases and J by 1 base, with 14 bases between them. Germline V CDR1 and CDR2: SNHLY, FYNNEI. The CDR3 bases are TGTGCCAGCAGTGCGGTCCGGGGGCTATCTGGGGCCAACGTCCTGACTTTC. As protein: CASSAVRGLSGANVLTF.

This clonotype was seen repeatedly, ten times or more. The CDR3 protein is CASSAAGGREREAFF. The CDR3 coding sequence is TGTGCCAGCAGCGCCGCAGGGGGCAGAGAAAGAGAAGCTTTCTTT. The chain links TRBV7-8 to TRBJ1-1; the match to TRBD1 covers 8 bases. V lost 5 bases and J lost 8; bases outside the gene matches: 13. From germline, CDR1 is SGHVS and CDR2 FQNEAQ. This CDR3 region has 15 residues. The entire variable domain, with the rest obtained from reference TRBV7-8 and TRBJ1-1, is as follows: GAGVSQSPRYKVAKRGQDVALRCDPISGHVSLFWYQQALGQGPEFLTYFQNEAQLDKSGLPSDRFFAERPEGSVSTLKIQRTQQEDSAVYLCASSAAGGREREAFFGQGTRLTVV.

The table lists this clonotype with many counts. V and J are TRBV12-3 or TRBV12-4 and TRBJ2-7, with 10 bases matching TRBD1. V shed 5 bases and J 3 bases; nucleotides not matched to a gene: 4. The CDR3 is made up of 14 amino acids. In DNA, the CDR3 is TGTGCCAGCAGTGGACGGACAGGGGGCTACGAGCAGTACTTC. Residues: CASSGRTGGYEQYF.

This clonotype was detected many times. CDR3 coding DNA: TGTGCCAGCAGTTTGACTAGCGGGGGCTACGAGCAGTACTTC. The encoded protein is CASSLTSGGYEQYF. The chain is built from TRBV27 and TRBJ2-7, with 12 nucleotides matching TRBD2. The ends lost 3 bases at V and 3 bases at J; junction bases unmatched: 0. CDR3 length equals 14 residues. Germline V gene data show CDR1 as MNHEY and CDR2 as SMNVEV (reference sequence).

This clonotype showed up many times. This chain joins TRBV29-1 and TRBJ1-2; D gene unclear. The V end was cut by 6 bases, the J end by 5 bases, with 13 bases between. The germline V gene encodes CDR1 SQVTM and CDR2 ANQGSEA. This CDR3 spans 12 amino acids. The CDR3 bases are TGCAGCGTCAGTGGTCCGGGGTATGGCTACACCTTC. As protein: CSVSGPGYGYTF.

This clonotype has only a few counts. The chain recombines TRBV9 with TRBJ1-1, with 8 bases lining up with TRBD1. Looked up from germline, CDR1 is SGDLS and CDR2 is YYNGEE. Trimming took 0 bases from V and 4 from J; bases not matched to a gene: 5. This CDR3 is built from 15 residues. CDR3 loop: CASSVGWQGATEAFF. The CDR3 DNA reads as TGTGCCAGCAGCGTAGGATGGCAGGGGGCCACTGAAGCTTTCTTT.

The table lists this clonotype with a few counts. V usage is TRBV10-3 and J usage is TRBJ1-1, with 11 bases matching TRBD1. Germline V gene data show CDR1 as ENHRY and CDR2 as SYGVKD. With 6 bases clipped from V and 5 bases from J, the junction kept 8 bases outside the gene matches. This CDR3 is built from 15 residues. The CDR3 DNA reads as TGTGCCATCAGACCAGGACAGGGGGCGGGAACTGAAGCTTTCTTT. The encoded protein is CAIRPGQGAGTEAFF.

The V gene is TRBV30, the J gene TRBJ1-1; no clear D. Trimming removed 0 bases from V and 5 bases from J, with 13 bases in between. Germline-derived CDR1 and CDR2 are GTSNPN and SVGIG (reference sequence). The length of the CDR3 is 14 residues. CDR3 protein: CAWSVPYRGTEAFF. CDR3 nucleotides: TGTGCCTGGAGTGTACCCTATCGAGGGACTGAAGCTTTCTTT.

There are a few counts of this clonotype. The V gene is TRBV20-1, the J gene TRBJ2-7; no definite D call. Trimming shortened V by 0 bases and J by 3 bases, and 3 bases separated the two germline ends. The CDR3 loop spans 11 amino acids. Per germline, CDR1 DFQATT and CDR2 SNEGSKA (reference sequence). This chain's CDR3 is CSAREYYEQYF. CDR3 DNA: TGCAGTGCTAGAGAGTACTACGAGCAGTACTTC.

V is TRBV5-1 and J is TRBJ2-2; 9 nucleotides line up with TRBD2. With V trimmed by 0 bases and J by 2 bases, 5 bases remained unmatched. Germline V gives CDR1 SGHRS, CDR2 YFSETQ. The CDR3 consists of 17 residues. CDR3 region: CASSLEASGANTGELFF. In DNA, the CDR3 is TGCGCCAGCAGCTTGGAGGCTAGCGGGGCAAACACCGGGGAGCTGTTTTTT.

In its sample, this clonotype was seen a few times. J is TRBJ1-2 and V is TRBV2; D gene uncertain. Germline V CDR1 and CDR2: SNHLY, FYNNEI. The CDR3 consists of 12 residues. V lost 6 bases and J lost 8, with 13 bases in between. In DNA, the CDR3 is TGTGCCAGCAGAGACGACGGCGGAGGCTACACCTTC. Its protein product is CASRDDGGGYTF.

This clonotype was counted at least ten times. The chain is built from TRBV5-1 and TRBJ2-5, with 10 nucleotides matching TRBD1. Germline CDR1 and CDR2: SGHRS and YFSETQ. The CDR3 sequence is 16 residues long. The V and J ends lost 3 bases and 5 bases, in that order; junction bases with no gene match: 10. In nucleotides, the CDR3 is TGCGCCAGCAGCTATAAAAGACAGGGGGCGTCTGAGACCCAGTACTTC. Translating gives CASSYKRQGASETQYF.

This clonotype was recorded a few times. The chain is built from TRBV7-9 and TRBJ1-2; 8 positions match TRBD1. Germline V gene data show CDR1 as SEHNR and CDR2 as FQNEAQ (reference sequence). This CDR3 is built from 14 residues. V dropped 5 bases and J dropped 5; count of bases not matched to a gene: 7. The CDR3 protein is CASSPRQGRYGYTF. The CDR3 DNA follows: TGTGCCAGCAGCCCCCGACAGGGGCGGTATGGCTACACCTTC.

A few counts support this clonotype. The chain joins TRBV30 to TRBJ1-5; maybe TRBD1 (5 bases). The CDR3 covers 16 residues. Germline V gene lookup returns CDR1 GTSNPN and CDR2 SVGIG (reference sequence). V shed 5 bases and J shed 5 bases, with 22 bases lying between them. The CDR3 region is CAWSEGMTHGDQPQHF. CDR3 sequence (DNA): TGTGCCTGGTCGGAGGGGATGACTCACGGGGATCAGCCCCAGCATTTT.

The chain joins TRBV5-1 to TRBJ1-1, with D unclear. This CDR3 contains 15 residues. Germline assignment: CDR1 SGHRS and CDR2 YFSETQ. V shed 2 bases and J shed 1 base, with 12 bases lying between them. The CDR3 loop reads CASSLRFGENTEAFF. In nucleotides, the CDR3 is TGCGCCAGCAGCTTAAGGTTTGGAGAGAACACTGAAGCTTTCTTT.

This clonotype has a handful of counts. A much larger clonotype is one base distant, so this may be a read error. This chain joins TRBV7-9 and TRBJ2-7, with a weak D call TRBD1 (6 bases). Trimming took off 5 bases at V and 7 bases at J, with 33 bases between the two ends. The CDR3 length is 19 residues. Germline lookup yields CDR1 SEHNR and CDR2 FQNEAQ (reference sequence). The CDR3 nucleotides are TGTGCCAGCAGCGGAAGAGCTGACAGGATCGGAGGTGCGGGTTTGGAGCAGTACTTC. It codes for CASSGRADRIGGAGLEQYF.

This clonotype came up many times. This chain connects TRBV6-5 to TRBJ2-7, with 8 bases that match TRBD1. The CDR3 is 19 residues long. Germline CDR1 and CDR2: MNHEY and SVGAGI. After removal of 2 bases from V and 0 bases from J, the junction contained 15 bases not matched to a gene. CDR3 residues: CASSYTTGGPDTFSYEQYF. The DNA of the CDR3 is TGTGCCAGCAGTTACACCACAGGGGGACCCGATACGTTCTCCTACGAGCAGTACTTC.

In its sample, this clonotype was seen many times. The chain employs TRBV10-3 and TRBJ1-2; 9 bases fit TRBD1. V was pared by 8 bases and J by 6 bases, with 4 bases of the junction left unmatched. In germline, CDR1 is ENHRY, CDR2 SYGVKD. The CDR3 consists of 12 residues. Written as DNA, the CDR3 is TGTGCCATCTTTACAGGGGGCGATGGCTACACCTTC. Its translation: CAIFTGGDGYTF.

Ten or more counts support this clonotype. This chain joins TRBV10-3 and TRBJ2-1; 8 bases line up with TRBD2. The CDR3 runs to 18 residues. V shed 7 bases, J shed 2 bases, and the junction held 16 bases outside the gene matches. The germline V gene encodes CDR1 ENHRY and CDR2 SYGVKD. For the CDR3, the DNA is TGTGCCATCATGCCGGGGGGCCCTAGCGGGTCGACCTACAATGAGCAGTTCTTC. As protein: CAIMPGGPSGSTYNEQFF.

This clonotype was seen repeatedly, ten times or more. The chain couples TRBV2 to TRBJ1-1; D gene ambiguous. Trimming took off 7 bases at V and 0 bases at J, with 15 bases between the two ends. CDR3 length equals 15 residues. CDR1 is SNHLY, CDR2 FYNNEI, per germline. CDR3: CASTLNTIVNTEAFF. CDR3 coding DNA: TGTGCCAGCACCCTGAACACCATCGTGAACACTGAAGCTTTCTTT.

This clonotype has a count of ten or more. The chain recombines TRBV10-3 with TRBJ2-1; no clear D. Germline lookup yields CDR1 ENHRY and CDR2 SYGVKD. The V end lost 0 bases, the J end lost 9 bases, and 18 bases lay between the germline ends. This CDR3 region has 16 residues. CDR3 region: CAISESVVSNLGEQFF. In DNA form, the CDR3 reads TGTGCCATCAGTGAGTCGGTAGTCTCTAATCTAGGTGAGCAGTTCTTC.

This clonotype was seen many times. V and J are TRBV20-1 and TRBJ1-1; a weak D match, TRBD1 (5 bases). The ends were cut back, 6 bases at V and 5 bases at J, with 16 bases in the middle. Germline CDR1 reads DFQATT; CDR2 reads SNEGSKA (reference sequence). CDR3 length equals 13 residues. CDR3 bases: TGCAGTGCGACGGGACTTCCGAGGACTGAAGCTTTCTTT. Amino acid sequence: CSATGLPRTEAFF.

This clonotype was picked up a small number of times. V gene TRBV10-3 combines with J gene TRBJ2-2, with D possibly matching TRBD2 (6 bases). Germline-derived CDR1 and CDR2 are ENHRY and SYGVKD. This CDR3 comprises 16 residues. V lost 4 bases and J 7 bases, leaving 19 bases between the germline ends. CDR3 sequence: CAISGGGGTTGGELFF. The CDR3 DNA is TGTGCCATCAGTGGAGGAGGAGGGACGACGGGCGGGGAGCTGTTTTTT.

This clonotype has a count of ten or more. The DNA for the CDR3 is TGTGCCAGCAGCCCAGGGATAGCGAACACCGGGGAGCTGTTTTTT. Translating gives CASSPGIANTGELFF. The rearrangement joins TRBV11-3 to TRBJ2-2, with D possibly TRBD1 on 5 matching bases. The CDR3 is made up of 15 amino acids. V was pared by 5 bases and J by 0 bases, with 10 bases between. Germline CDR1 reads SGHNT; CDR2 reads YENEEA.

Written as DNA, the CDR3 is TGTGCCAGCAGCCCCGGGACAGGGAATTCACCCCTCCACTTT. Its translation is CASSPGTGNSPLHF. The genes are TRBV6-6 and TRBJ1-6; 9 nucleotides line up with TRBD1. The germline gives CDR1 MNHNY, CDR2 SVGAGI (reference sequence). The CDR3 is 14 amino acids. The V gene end was trimmed by 6 bases and the J gene end by 7 bases; junction bases not matched to a gene: 4.

V is TRBV19 and J is TRBJ1-1; perhaps TRBD1 as D (5 bases). Germline CDR1 LNHDA, CDR2 SQIVND (reference sequence). Deletions cut 3 bases from V and 6 bases from J, with 17 bases between. The CDR3 is 15 amino acids. This chain's CDR3 is CASSIWGREVPEAFF. The CDR3, as DNA: TGTGCCAGTAGTATTTGGGGCAGGGAGGTCCCTGAAGCTTTCTTT.

This clonotype occurred a few times. The chain combines TRBV3-1 with TRBJ2-2; D gene unclear. This CDR3 region has 12 residues. Trimming stripped 1 base from V and 7 bases from J, with 4 bases between. Germline V gene sequence: CDR1 LGHDT, CDR2 YNNKEL (reference sequence). CDR3 sequence (DNA): TGTGCCAGCAGCCAAGGTATCGGGGAGCTGTTTTTT. Encoded protein: CASSQGIGELFF. The full variable domain, its missing parts supplied by reference TRBV3-1 and TRBJ2-2, is DTAVSQTPKYLVTQMGNDKSIKCEQNLGHDTMYWYKQDSKKFLKIMFSYNNKELIINETVPNRFSPKSPDKAHLNLHINSLELGDSAVYFCASSQGIGELFFGEGSRLTVL.

This clonotype was observed at least ten times. V is TRBV10-3 and J is TRBJ2-2; 13 bases map to TRBD2. V was clipped by 7 bases and J by 2 bases; unmatched bases: 10. Germline CDR1 is ENHRY and CDR2 is SYGVKD. The CDR3 spans 18 residues. The CDR3 nucleotides read TGTGCCATCACAAAGACTAGCGGGGGGCCGGACAACACCGGGGAGCTGTTTTTT. This gives the protein CAITKTSGGPDNTGELFF.